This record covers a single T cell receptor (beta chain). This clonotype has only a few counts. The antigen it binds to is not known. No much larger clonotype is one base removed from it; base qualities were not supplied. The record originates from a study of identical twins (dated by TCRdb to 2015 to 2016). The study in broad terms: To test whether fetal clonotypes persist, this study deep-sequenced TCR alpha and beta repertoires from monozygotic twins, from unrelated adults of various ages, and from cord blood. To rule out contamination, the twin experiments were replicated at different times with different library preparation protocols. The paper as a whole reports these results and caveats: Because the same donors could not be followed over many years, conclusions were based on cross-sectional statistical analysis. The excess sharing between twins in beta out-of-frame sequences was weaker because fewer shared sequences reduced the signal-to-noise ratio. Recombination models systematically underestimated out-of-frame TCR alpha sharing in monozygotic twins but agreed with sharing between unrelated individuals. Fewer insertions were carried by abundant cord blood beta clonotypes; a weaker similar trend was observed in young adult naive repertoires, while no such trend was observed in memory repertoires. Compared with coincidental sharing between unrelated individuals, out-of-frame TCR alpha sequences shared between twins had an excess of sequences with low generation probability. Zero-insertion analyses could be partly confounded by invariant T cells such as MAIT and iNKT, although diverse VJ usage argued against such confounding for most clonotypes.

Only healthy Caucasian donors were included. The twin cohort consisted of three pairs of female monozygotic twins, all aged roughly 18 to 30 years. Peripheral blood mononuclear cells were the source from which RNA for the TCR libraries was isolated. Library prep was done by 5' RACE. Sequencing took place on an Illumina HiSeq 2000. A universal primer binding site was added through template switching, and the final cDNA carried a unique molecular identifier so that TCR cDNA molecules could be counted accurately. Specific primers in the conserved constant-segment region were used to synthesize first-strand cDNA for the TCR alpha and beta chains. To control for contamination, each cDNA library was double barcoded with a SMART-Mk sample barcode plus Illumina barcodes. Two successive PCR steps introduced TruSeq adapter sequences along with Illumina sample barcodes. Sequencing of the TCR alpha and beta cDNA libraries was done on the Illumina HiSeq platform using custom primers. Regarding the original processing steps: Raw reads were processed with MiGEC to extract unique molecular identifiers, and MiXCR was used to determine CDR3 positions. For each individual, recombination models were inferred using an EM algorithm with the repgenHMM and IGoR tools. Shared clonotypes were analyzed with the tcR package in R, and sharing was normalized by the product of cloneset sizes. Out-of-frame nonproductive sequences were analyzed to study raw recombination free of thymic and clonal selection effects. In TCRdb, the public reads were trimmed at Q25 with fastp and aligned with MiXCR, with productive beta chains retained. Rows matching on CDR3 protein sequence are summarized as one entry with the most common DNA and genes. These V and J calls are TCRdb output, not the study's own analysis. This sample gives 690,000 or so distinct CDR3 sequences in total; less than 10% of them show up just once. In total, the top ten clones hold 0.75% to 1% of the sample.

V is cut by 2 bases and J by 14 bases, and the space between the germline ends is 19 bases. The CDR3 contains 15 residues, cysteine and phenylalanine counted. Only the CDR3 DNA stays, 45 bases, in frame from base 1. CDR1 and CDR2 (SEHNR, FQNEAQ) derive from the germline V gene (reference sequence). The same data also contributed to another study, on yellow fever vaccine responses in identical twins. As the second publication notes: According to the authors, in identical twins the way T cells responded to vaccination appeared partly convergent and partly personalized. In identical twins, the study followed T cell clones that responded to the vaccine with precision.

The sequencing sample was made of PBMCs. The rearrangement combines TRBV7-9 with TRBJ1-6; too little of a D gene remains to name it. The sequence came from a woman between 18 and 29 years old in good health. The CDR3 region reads CASSLQPGYTGTLHF. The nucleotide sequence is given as TGTGCCAGCAGCTTACAGCCGGGCTACACGGGCACCCTCCACTTT.